This TCR beta chain is drawn from a study of blood T cell repertoires in COVID-19. Overall study context: Researchers got acute and convalescent COVID-19 samples from the United States, Italy and Spain.

Study processing details: How many nucleated cells were present was estimated from reference gene primer amplification. The method was immunoSEQ multiplex PCR; TCRdb's version includes in-frame clones alone and lacks a portion of them. V, J and clone size derive from that table, while D and trimming were established from the DNA sequence. The repertoire includes roughly 50,000 clones, approximately 83% of them detected once, and about 59% sits in the top ten. Germline V lookup: CDR1 MGHDK, CDR2 SYGVNS. V shed 2 bases and J 6 bases; nucleotides not matched to a gene: 8. CDR3 length equals 16 residues.

The receptor's source is a man in his sixties or seventies with acute or convalescent COVID-19. This sequence joins TRBV25-1 and TRBJ2-7; 12 nucleotides align to TRBD1. The sequencing sample was made of peripheral blood. The DNA for the CDR3 is TGTGCCAGCAGTGAACTTGCCGGGACAGGGGGCGTCGAGCAGTACTTC. This gives the protein CASSELAGTGGVEQYF.